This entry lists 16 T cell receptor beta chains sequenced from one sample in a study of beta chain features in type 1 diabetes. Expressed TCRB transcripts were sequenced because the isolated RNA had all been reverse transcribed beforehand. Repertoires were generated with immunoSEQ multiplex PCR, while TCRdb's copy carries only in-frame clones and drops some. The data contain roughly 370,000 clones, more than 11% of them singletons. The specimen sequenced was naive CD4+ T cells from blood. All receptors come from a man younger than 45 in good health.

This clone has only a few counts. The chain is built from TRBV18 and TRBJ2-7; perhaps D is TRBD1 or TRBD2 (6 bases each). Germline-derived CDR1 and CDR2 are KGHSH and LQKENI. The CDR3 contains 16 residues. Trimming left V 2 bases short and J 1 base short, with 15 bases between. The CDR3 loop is CASSPYRGAASYEQYV. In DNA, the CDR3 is TGTGCCAGCTCACCATATAGGGGGGCGGCTTCCTACGAGCAGTACGTC.

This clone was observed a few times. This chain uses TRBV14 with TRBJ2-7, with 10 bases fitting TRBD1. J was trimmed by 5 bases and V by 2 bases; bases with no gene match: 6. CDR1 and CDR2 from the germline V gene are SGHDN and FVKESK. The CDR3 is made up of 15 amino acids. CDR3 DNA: TGTGCCAGCAGCCAAACGGGACAGGGGTTTAACGAGCAGTACTTC. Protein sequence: CASSQTGQGFNEQYF.

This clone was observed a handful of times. Here the CDR3 reads CAWSTQGEGNEKLFF. The DNA of the CDR3 is TGTGCCTGGAGCACACAGGGCGAAGGCAATGAAAAACTGTTTTTT. This chain joins TRBV30 and TRBJ1-4, with a weak D call TRBD1 (6 bases). Trimming removed 3 bases from V and 5 bases from J, with 16 bases in between. Germline V gives CDR1 GTSNPN, CDR2 SVGIG (reference sequence). The CDR3 loop spans 15 amino acids.

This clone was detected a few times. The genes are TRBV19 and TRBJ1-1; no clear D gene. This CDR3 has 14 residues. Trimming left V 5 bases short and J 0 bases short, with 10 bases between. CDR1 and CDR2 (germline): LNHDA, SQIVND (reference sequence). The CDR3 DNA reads TGTGCCAGTAGTCCGAACAGAGTGAACACTGAAGCTTTCTTT. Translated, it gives CASSPNRVNTEAFF.

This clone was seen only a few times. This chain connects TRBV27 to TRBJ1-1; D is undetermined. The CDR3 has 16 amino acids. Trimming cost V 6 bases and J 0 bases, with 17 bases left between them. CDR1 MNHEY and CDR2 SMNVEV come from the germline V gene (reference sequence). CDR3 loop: CASSPRPAVMNTEAFF. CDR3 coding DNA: TGTGCCAGCAGCCCTCGGCCAGCCGTAATGAACACTGAAGCTTTCTTT.

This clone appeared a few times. CDR3 loop: CASSVHRLEQYF. The CDR3 coding sequence is TGTGCCAGCAGCGTCCACCGGCTCGAGCAGTACTTC. The chain has TRBV5-4 and TRBJ2-7; D remains unclear. V was pared by 4 bases and J by 6 bases, with 11 bases between. The CDR3 is 12 amino acids. Germline CDR1 SGHNT, CDR2 YYREEE (reference sequence).

The CDR3 is CASSQNFSTDTQYF. The CDR3, as DNA: TGTGCCAGCTCCCAGAATTTCAGCACAGATACGCAGTATTTT. This chain links TRBV2 with TRBJ2-3; D ambiguous. The V end was cut by 8 bases, the J end by 0 bases, with 12 bases between. The CDR3 spans 14 residues. Germline V gives CDR1 SNHLY, CDR2 FYNNEI.

This CDR3 reads CASSLGLAGATDTQYF. In DNA form, the CDR3 reads TGTGCCAGCAGCCTGGGACTAGCGGGAGCCACAGATACGCAGTATTTT. The gene calls are TRBV7-9 and TRBJ2-3; 14 bases align to TRBD2. Trimming took 5 bases from V and 2 from J; bases not matched to a gene: 3. The germline V gene encodes CDR1 SEHNR and CDR2 FQNEAQ (reference sequence). The CDR3 spans 16 residues. Complete variable domain (other parts from reference TRBV7-9 and TRBJ2-3): DTGVSQNPRHKITKRGQNVTFRCDPISEHNRLYWYRQTLGQGPEFLTYFQNEAQLEKSRLLSDRFSAERPKGSFSTLEIQRTEQGDSAMYLCASSLGLAGATDTQYFGPGTRLTVL.

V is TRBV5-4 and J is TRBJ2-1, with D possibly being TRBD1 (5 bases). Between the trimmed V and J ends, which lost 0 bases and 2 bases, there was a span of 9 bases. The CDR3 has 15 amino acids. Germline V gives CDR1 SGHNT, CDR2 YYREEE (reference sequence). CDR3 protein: CASSLDGHPYNEQFF. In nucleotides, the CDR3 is TGTGCCAGCAGCTTGGATGGACATCCCTACAATGAGCAGTTCTTC.

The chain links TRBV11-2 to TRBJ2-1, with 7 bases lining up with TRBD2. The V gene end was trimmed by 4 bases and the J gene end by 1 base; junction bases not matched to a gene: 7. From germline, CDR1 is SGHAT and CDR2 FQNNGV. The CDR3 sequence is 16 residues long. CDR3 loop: CASSSPLASSYNEQFF. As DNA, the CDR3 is TGTGCCAGCAGCTCCCCACTAGCGTCATCCTACAATGAGCAGTTCTTC. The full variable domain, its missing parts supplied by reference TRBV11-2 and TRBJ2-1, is EAGVAQSPRYKIIEKRQSVAFWCNPISGHATLYWYQQILGQGPKLLIQFQNNGVVDDSQLPKDRFSAERLKGVDSTLKIQPAKLEDSAVYLCASSSPLASSYNEQFFGPGTRLTVL.

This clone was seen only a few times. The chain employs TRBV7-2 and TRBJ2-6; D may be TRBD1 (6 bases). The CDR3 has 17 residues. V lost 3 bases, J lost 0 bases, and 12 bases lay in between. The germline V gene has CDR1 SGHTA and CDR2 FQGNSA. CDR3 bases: TGTGCCAGCAGCTTGGGGACACCGCGCTCTGGGGCCAACGTCCTGACTTTC. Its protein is CASSLGTPRSGANVLTF.

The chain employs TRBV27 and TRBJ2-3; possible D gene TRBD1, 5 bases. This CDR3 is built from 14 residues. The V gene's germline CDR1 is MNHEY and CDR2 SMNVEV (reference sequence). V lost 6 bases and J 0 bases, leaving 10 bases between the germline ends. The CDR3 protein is CASSPTVSTDTQYF. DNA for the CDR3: TGTGCCAGCAGCCCGACAGTTAGCACAGATACGCAGTATTTT.

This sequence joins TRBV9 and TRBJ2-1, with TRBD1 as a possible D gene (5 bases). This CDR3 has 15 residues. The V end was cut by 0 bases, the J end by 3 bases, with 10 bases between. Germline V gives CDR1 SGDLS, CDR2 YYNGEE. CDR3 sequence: CASSVGHRIYNEQFF. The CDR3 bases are TGTGCCAGCAGCGTAGGTCACAGGATCTACAATGAGCAGTTCTTC.

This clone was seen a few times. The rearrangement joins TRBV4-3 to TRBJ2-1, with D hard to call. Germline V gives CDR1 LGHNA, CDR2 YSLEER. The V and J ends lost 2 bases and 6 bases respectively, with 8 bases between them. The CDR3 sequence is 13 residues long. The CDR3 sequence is CASSQLDGNEQFF. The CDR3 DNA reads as TGCGCCAGCAGCCAACTAGATGGCAATGAGCAGTTCTTC.

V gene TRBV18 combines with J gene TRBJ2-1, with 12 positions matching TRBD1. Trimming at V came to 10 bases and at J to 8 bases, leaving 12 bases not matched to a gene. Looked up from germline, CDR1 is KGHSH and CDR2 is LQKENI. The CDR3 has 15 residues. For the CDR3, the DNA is TGTGCCACCCCGGGGAGCGGGACAGGGGGCGATGAGCAGTTCTTC. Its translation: CATPGSGTGGDEQFF.

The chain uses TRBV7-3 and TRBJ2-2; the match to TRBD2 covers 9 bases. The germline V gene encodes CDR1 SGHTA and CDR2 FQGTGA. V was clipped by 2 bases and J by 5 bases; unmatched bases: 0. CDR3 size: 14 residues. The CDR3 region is CASSLAGGTGELFF. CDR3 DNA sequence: TGTGCCAGCAGCTTAGCGGGAGGGACCGGGGAGCTGTTTTTT.